The 15 T cell receptor beta chains listed next were all sequenced from one sample in a study of cytomegalovirus exposure and HLA in healthy donors. Using immunoSEQ multiplex PCR, the repertoire was profiled, and TCRdb retains in-frame clones only, with some absent. The sample shows 150,000 to 200,000 clones, roughly nine tenths of them seen only once. The sample consisted of PBMCs. Receptors were obtained from a woman between 18 and 29 years old in good health and CMV-seropositive.

This sequence joins TRBV7-9 and TRBJ1-2; 10 nucleotides match TRBD1. The CDR3 loop spans 16 amino acids. Germline CDR1 reads SEHNR; CDR2 reads FQNEAQ (reference sequence). V was clipped by 2 bases and J by 8 bases; unmatched bases: 11. Written as DNA, the CDR3 is TGTGCCAGCAGCTTAAGGGGCCGACAGGGGGCGCAGGGCTACACCTTC. It encodes CASSLRGRQGAQGYTF.

This chain joins TRBV5-1 and TRBJ2-3; maybe TRBD2 (7 bases). This CDR3 is built from 16 residues. Germline lookup yields CDR1 SGHRS and CDR2 YFSETQ. Trimming cost V 1 base and J 0 bases, with 12 bases left between them. The CDR3 bases are TGCGCCAGCAGCTTGCAGGGAGGGGGTAGCACAGATACGCAGTATTTT. Translation: CASSLQGGGSTDTQYF.

J is TRBJ2-1 and V is TRBV14; possible D gene TRBD2, 5 bases. Trimming stripped 0 bases from V and 0 bases from J, with 12 bases between. Germline assignment: CDR1 SGHDN and CDR2 FVKESK. This CDR3 region has 17 residues. Here the CDR3 DNA reads TGTGCCAGCAGCCAAGATTCTGAGCGGAGCTCCTACAATGAGCAGTTCTTC. This codes for CASSQDSERSSYNEQFF.

The V call is TRBV7-6, the J call TRBJ2-7; 7 bases line up with TRBD2. V shed 1 base, J shed 2 bases, and the junction held 2 bases outside the gene matches. The CDR3 runs 14 residues. Per germline, CDR1 SGHVS and CDR2 FNYEAQ. The chain's CDR3 is CASSLGGTTYEQYF. The CDR3 nucleotides read TGTGCCAGCAGCTTAGGAGGGACTACCTACGAGCAGTACTTC. Full variable domain (outside the CDR3, taken from reference TRBV7-6 and TRBJ2-7): GAGVSQSPRYKVTKRGQDVALRCDPISGHVSLYWYRQALGQGPEFLTYFNYEAQQDKSGLPNDRFSAERPEGSISTLTIQRTEQRDSAMYRCASSLGGTTYEQYFGPGTRLTVT.

This chain connects TRBV28 to TRBJ1-2, with D possibly TRBD1 on 5 matching bases. The V and J ends lost 6 bases and 5 bases respectively, with 19 bases between them. The germline gives CDR1 MDHEN, CDR2 SYDVKM. The CDR3 totals 15 residues. CDR3 bases: TGTGCCAGCAGCCCCGCCACGGGGAGGGGATATGGCTACACCTTC. It encodes CASSPATGRGYGYTF.

The chain joins TRBV7-9 to TRBJ2-5; TRBD1 aligns across 7 bases. The CDR3 contains 16 residues. The junction had 10 bases not matched to a gene; V was cut back by 5 bases and J by 1 base. The V gene's germline CDR1 is SEHNR and CDR2 FQNEAQ (reference sequence). The CDR3 loop is CASSPSTGTLQETQYF. The CDR3 DNA sequence: TGTGCCAGCAGCCCCTCGACAGGGACCCTCCAAGAGACCCAGTACTTC.

This chain joins TRBV4-2 and TRBJ2-7, with D tentatively TRBD2 (7 bases). Germline lookup yields CDR1 LGHNA and CDR2 YNFKEQ. V was shortened by 0 bases and J by 5 bases, with 17 bases between the two germline ends. The CDR3 is 16 amino acids. DNA for the CDR3: TGTGCCAGCAGCCAAGAACGAGGGGGAGGGCCTGACGAGCAGTACTTC. Its translation: CASSQERGGGPDEQYF.

This chain links TRBV7-6 with TRBJ2-1; the match to TRBD2 covers 7 bases. CDR1 and CDR2 (germline): SGHVS, FNYEAQ. The J segment lost 5 bases and the V segment lost 7 bases, leaving 14 bases of the junction unmatched. This CDR3 spans 16 amino acids. DNA of the CDR3: TGTGCCAGCACCCTAGTGGGAGGGACTGGGAACAATGAGCAGTTCTTC. This translates into CASTLVGGTGNNEQFF.

V is TRBV2 and J is TRBJ1-1; 8 bases agree with TRBD1. Losses at the gene ends were 8 bases for V and 2 bases for J; bases not matched to a gene: 7. Germline CDR1 is SNHLY and CDR2 is FYNNEI. The CDR3 length is 14 residues. CDR3 coding DNA: TGTGCCAGCCGACAGGGGATCGGCAACACTGAAGCTTTCTTT. Translation gives CASRQGIGNTEAFF.

The sample holds a few counts of this clone. This chain connects TRBV6-6 to TRBJ1-4; unclear D gene. The CDR3 has 13 residues. Germline assignment: CDR1 MNHNY and CDR2 SVGAGI (reference sequence). Deletions cut 10 bases from V and 2 bases from J, with 11 bases between. Written as DNA, the CDR3 is TGTGCCACCCGGTGGGCCACTAATGAAAAACTGTTTTTT. Residues: CATRWATNEKLFF.

The chain uses TRBV5-1 and TRBJ2-7, with D perhaps matching TRBD2 (6 bases). The CDR3 contains 14 residues. The V end lost 0 bases, the J end lost 2 bases, and 9 bases lay between the germline ends. CDR1 is SGHRS and CDR2 is YFSETQ in the germline V gene. CDR3: CASSLGLGAYEQYF. The CDR3 DNA sequence: TGCGCCAGCAGCTTGGGACTAGGGGCCTACGAGCAGTACTTC. Variable domain in full (rest from reference TRBV5-1 and TRBJ2-7): KAGVTQTPRYLIKTRGQQVTLSCSPISGHRSVSWYQQTPGQGLQFLFEYFSETQRNKGNFPGRFSGRQFSNSRSEMNVSTLELGDSALYLCASSLGLGAYEQYFGPGTRLTVT.

This chain joins TRBV9 and TRBJ2-5; no definite D call. The CDR3 runs 14 residues. The V end lost 0 bases, the J end lost 2 bases, and 8 bases lay between the germline ends. Germline-derived CDR1 and CDR2 are SGDLS and YYNGEE. CDR3 nucleotide sequence: TGTGCCAGCAGCGTAGACACAGATCAAGAGACCCAGTACTTC. Translating it yields CASSVDTDQETQYF.

CDR3 loop: CASSLDNRRNTEAFF. For the CDR3, the DNA is TGTGCCAGCAGCTTGGACAACAGGAGGAACACTGAAGCTTTCTTT. The V gene is TRBV5-4, the J gene TRBJ1-1; tentatively, D is TRBD1 (5 bases). CDR1 is SGHNT, CDR2 YYREEE, per germline (reference sequence). The V end lost 0 bases, the J end lost 1 base, and 10 bases lay between the germline ends. The CDR3 is 15 amino acids.

This clone appeared a few times. The chain is built from TRBV20-1 and TRBJ2-7; D may be TRBD2 (6 bases). In germline, CDR1 is DFQATT, CDR2 SNEGSKA (reference sequence). CDR3 size: 11 residues. V was shortened by 6 bases and J by 3 bases, with 9 bases between the two germline ends. The DNA for the CDR3 is TGCAGTGCCGCGCGGGGCTACGAGCAGTACTTC. This sequence encodes CSAARGYEQYF.

This chain's CDR3 is CASSFVTGELFF. Written as DNA, the CDR3 is TGTGCCAGCAGTTTCGTCACCGGGGAGCTGTTTTTT. The V and J genes are TRBV28 and TRBJ2-2; D not resolved. The germline V gene has CDR1 MDHEN and CDR2 SYDVKM. The CDR3 has 12 amino acids. The germline V and J ends were trimmed by 3 bases and 4 bases, with 3 bases remaining between them.